This T cell receptor beta chain appears in the sequencing data of a study of blood T cell repertoires in COVID-19. At the level of the study: The United States, Italy and Spain provided the acute and convalescent COVID-19 samples. PBMCs, B-cell-depleted T cells, or T cells were the source of the cDNA or gDNA that made up the material.

In the original workflow: Reference gene primer amplification gave nucleated cell count estimates. Here immunoSEQ multiplex PCR was the method, and the copy in TCRdb shows in-frame clones only, minus some. The DNA was the basis for D and trimming; V, J and clone size are from that table. The sample lists about 160,000 clones, 85% occurring once. Enrollment of patients from Seattle took place during active infection, with longitudinal follow-up. The V segment lost 0 bases and the J segment 2 bases; nucleotides outside the gene matches: 4. The CDR3 extends over 16 amino acids. Germline CDR1 is LGHNA and CDR2 is YSLEER.

The sample was peripheral blood. The sequence was obtained from a woman between 45 and 65 years old with COVID-19, enrolled during active disease. The gene calls are TRBV4-3 and TRBJ1-5; 7 nucleotides line up with TRBD1. CDR3 in DNA: TGCGCCAGCAGCCAAGACGGAACAGGGGGCAATCAGCCCCAGCATTTT. This sequence encodes CASSQDGTGGNQPQHF.